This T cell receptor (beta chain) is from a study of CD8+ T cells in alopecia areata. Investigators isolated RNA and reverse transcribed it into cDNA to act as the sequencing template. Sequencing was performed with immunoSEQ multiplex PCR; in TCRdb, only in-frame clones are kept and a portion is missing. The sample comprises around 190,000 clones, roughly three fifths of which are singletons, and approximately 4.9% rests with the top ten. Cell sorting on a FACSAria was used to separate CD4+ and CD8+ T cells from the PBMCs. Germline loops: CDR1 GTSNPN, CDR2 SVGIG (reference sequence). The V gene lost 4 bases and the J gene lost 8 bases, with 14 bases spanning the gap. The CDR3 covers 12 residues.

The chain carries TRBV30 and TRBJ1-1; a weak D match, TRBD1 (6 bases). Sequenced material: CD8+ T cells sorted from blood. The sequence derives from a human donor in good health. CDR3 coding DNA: TGTGCCTGGACCCCATGGGGGGCGGAAGCTTTCTTT. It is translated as CAWTPWGAEAFF.